The 25 T cell receptor beta chains presented below share a single source sample, sequenced in a study of blood T cells in healthy people across ages. The use of a sample-barcoded 5' primer and a J-beta primer mix characterized a second PCR of 7 to 11 cycles. Each CDR3 protein gets one entry after TCRdb re-called the 5' RACE reads with MiXCR. Among about a million distinct CDR3 sequences listed, roughly 47% were seen once. The specimen was blood. The receptor set was obtained from a woman aged 55-69 years in good health.

V gene TRBV9 combines with J gene TRBJ2-1; D remains unclear. V lost 2 bases to trimming and J lost 0 bases, with 9 bases between them. CDR3 size: 15 residues. Germline-derived CDR1 and CDR2 are SGDLS and YYNGEE. The DNA for the CDR3 is TGTGCCAGCAGCGTTAGCTGGAGCTCCTACAATGAGCAGTTCTTC. Residues: CASSVSWSSYNEQFF.

V and J are TRBV19 and TRBJ2-1, with 9 bases aligning to TRBD2. This CDR3 has 16 residues. Germline CDR1 is LNHDA and CDR2 is SQIVND (reference sequence). J lost 5 bases, V lost 7 bases, and 12 bases had no gene match. The CDR3 sequence: CASNSGVAGVNNEQFF. DNA for the CDR3: TGTGCCAGTAACTCCGGGGTAGCGGGAGTGAACAATGAGCAGTTCTTC.

This clonotype was detected once. V is TRBV5-1 and J is TRBJ1-4; D perhaps matches TRBD1 (6 bases). Between the trimmed V and J ends, which lost 4 bases and 10 bases, there was a span of 17 bases. Germline assignment: CDR1 SGHRS and CDR2 YFSETQ. CDR3 length: 14 amino acids. The CDR3 here is CASSETGLRGKLFF. The CDR3 nucleotides are TGCGCCAGCAGCGAGACAGGCCTGCGGGGAAAACTGTTTTTT.

J is TRBJ2-3 and V is TRBV11-2, with 11 nucleotides matching TRBD2. Per the germline V gene, CDR1 is SGHAT and CDR2 is FQNNGV. Germline trimming cut 5 bases from V and 0 bases from J; bases unmatched to any gene: 7. The CDR3 sequence is 17 residues long. CDR3 amino acids: CASSPGTSGPSTDTQYF. The CDR3 DNA sequence: TGTGCCAGCAGCCCCGGGACTAGCGGCCCGAGCACAGATACGCAGTATTTT.

For the CDR3, the DNA is TGTGCCAGCAGCCCGGGGACAAACACTATAAGCGAGCAGTACTTC. Residues: CASSPGTNTISEQYF. The rearrangement joins TRBV7-9 to TRBJ2-4; tentatively, D is TRBD1 (6 bases). The J call may be faulty, since TRBJ2-7 better matches the DNA end. This CDR3 is 15 amino acids long. CDR1 and CDR2 from the germline V gene are SEHNR and FQNEAQ (reference sequence).

This sequence joins TRBV5-1 and TRBJ1-6; D gene ambiguous. The CDR3 length is 13 residues. Trimming shortened V by 5 bases and J by 5 bases, and 8 bases separated the two germline ends. Per germline, CDR1 SGHRS and CDR2 YFSETQ. The CDR3 is CASRETHNSPLHF. CDR3 bases: TGCGCCAGCAGGGAAACTCATAATTCACCCCTCCACTTT.

This clonotype was detected a few times. This chain connects TRBV29-1 to TRBJ2-5; 11 bases agree with TRBD2. The V gene end was trimmed by 6 bases and the J gene end by 5 bases; junction bases not matched to a gene: 5. From germline, CDR1 is SQVTM and CDR2 ANQGSEA. The CDR3 consists of 13 residues. The CDR3 spells CSVTSGSWETQYF. The CDR3 nucleotides are TGCAGCGTAACTAGCGGGAGTTGGGAGACCCAGTACTTC.

The rearrangement joins TRBV3-1 to TRBJ1-3, with 9 bases aligning to TRBD1. The CDR3 covers 15 residues. Germline V gives CDR1 LGHDT, CDR2 YNNKEL (reference sequence). V lost 6 bases to trimming and J lost 7 bases; unmatched junction nucleotides: 10. The CDR3 coding sequence is TGTGCCAGCAGTACCACAGGGGGCAAGGCGAACACCATATATTTT. It specifies CASSTTGGKANTIYF.

The rearrangement joins TRBV4-3 to TRBJ2-7, with D tentatively TRBD1 (5 bases). The CDR3 has 17 amino acids. V was pared by 0 bases and J by 7 bases, with 22 bases between. Per germline, CDR1 LGHNA and CDR2 YSLEER. Here the CDR3 reads CASSQDGSLRGYNEQYF. Written as DNA, the CDR3 is TGCGCCAGCAGCCAAGATGGCTCGCTTAGGGGCTACAATGAGCAGTACTTC.

This clonotype was seen a few times. The chain has TRBV11-2 and TRBJ2-5, with 12 bases lining up with TRBD2. Germline CDR1 reads SGHAT; CDR2 reads FQNNGV. The CDR3 runs 17 residues. Trimming removed 5 bases from V and 11 bases from J; junction bases left unmatched: 18. The CDR3 coding sequence is TGTGCCAGCAGCCCTCTAGCGGGAGGGCTTATTTCGAATGAGCAGTACTTC. It translates to CASSPLAGGLISNEQYF.

The chain recombines TRBV12-3 or TRBV12-4 with TRBJ2-3, with 8 positions matching TRBD1. V shed 6 bases, J shed 7 bases, and the junction held 9 bases outside the gene matches. The CDR3 length is 14 residues. CDR3 sequence reads: CASRLTGAGNTQYF. In nucleotides, the CDR3 is TGTGCCAGCAGATTGACAGGGGCAGGGAATACGCAGTATTTT.

The chain links TRBV5-6 to TRBJ2-7; D possibly matches TRBD1 or TRBD2 (5 bases each). Germline CDR1 reads SGHDT; CDR2 reads YYEEEE. The CDR3 has 12 amino acids. The V end lost 2 bases, the J end lost 10 bases, and 13 bases lay between the germline ends. The DNA for the CDR3 is TGTGCCAGCAGCTTACCTCCCGGGGCCCAGTACTTC. Its translation: CASSLPPGAQYF.

This sequence joins TRBV4-1 and TRBJ2-7; TRBD2 matches 13 bases. The CDR3 is made up of 16 amino acids. With 6 bases clipped from V and 7 bases from J, the junction kept 12 bases outside the gene matches. Germline V gives CDR1 MGHRA, CDR2 YSYEKL. CDR3 residues: CASRENTGTSGNEQYF. In DNA form, the CDR3 reads TGCGCCAGCAGAGAAAATACCGGGACTAGCGGGAATGAGCAGTACTTC.

This clonotype was observed a handful of times. As DNA, the CDR3 is TGTGCCAGCAGTTTTTTGCGACTTGATGGCTACACCTTC. Encoded protein: CASSFLRLDGYTF. The rearrangement uses TRBV12-3 or TRBV12-4 and TRBJ1-2; D is ambiguous. The V end was cut by 3 bases, the J end by 6 bases, with 11 bases between. This CDR3 is built from 13 residues.

The chain employs TRBV4-1 and TRBJ2-3; D gene uncertain. Germline lookup yields CDR1 MGHRA and CDR2 YSYEKL. The V gene lost 2 bases and the J gene lost 4 bases, with 10 bases spanning the gap. This CDR3 contains 14 residues. CDR3 sequence: CASSQPLVSDTQYF. Here the CDR3 DNA reads TGCGCCAGCAGCCAACCTCTAGTTTCAGATACGCAGTATTTT.

The table lists this clonotype with a count of one. The chain has TRBV7-2 and TRBJ2-3; D gene uncertain. The CDR3 has 16 amino acids. Germline values: CDR1 SGHTA, CDR2 FQGNSA. Trimming cost V 1 base and J 2 bases, with 13 bases left between them. In DNA, the CDR3 is TGTGCCAGCAGCTTAGAGACGTGGTACCACACAGATACGCAGTATTTT. This sequence encodes CASSLETWYHTDTQYF.

V gene TRBV7-8 combines with J gene TRBJ2-1, with D possibly TRBD2 on 7 matching bases. The CDR3 extends over 13 amino acids. V was shortened by 4 bases and J by 14 bases, with 18 bases between the two germline ends. Germline V gives CDR1 SGHVS, CDR2 FQNEAQ. Here the CDR3 DNA reads TGTGCCAGCAGCTCAGGGGTGGCAGGGAGGGAGTTCTTC. Protein: CASSSGVAGREFF. The variable domain in full, completed from reference TRBV7-8 and TRBJ2-1, reads GAGVSQSPRYKVAKRGQDVALRCDPISGHVSLFWYQQALGQGPEFLTYFQNEAQLDKSGLPSDRFFAERPEGSVSTLKIQRTQQEDSAVYLCASSSGVAGREFFGPGTRLTVL.

The table lists this clonotype with a few counts. The chain couples TRBV29-1 to TRBJ2-1; perhaps TRBD2 as D (6 bases). V was pared by 7 bases and J by 4 bases, with 14 bases between. The CDR3 contains 13 residues. CDR1 SQVTM and CDR2 ANQGSEA come from the germline V gene. CDR3: CSDRDWRYNEQFF. The CDR3 nucleotides are TGCAGCGACCGGGACTGGCGGTACAATGAGCAGTTCTTC.

This clonotype was recorded a few times. This rearrangement joins TRBV4-2 to TRBJ2-6; weak D call: TRBD2 (7 bases). CDR1 and CDR2 from the germline V gene are LGHNA and YNFKEQ. Trimming removed 11 bases at V and 0 bases at J, with 17 bases between. The CDR3 length is 16 residues. The CDR3 coding sequence is TGTGCCTCAGGAGGGGGGGCCTTCTCTGGGGCCAACGTCCTGACTTTC. Translation: CASGGGAFSGANVLTF.

This clonotype was observed a few times. This chain links TRBV28 with TRBJ2-5; D may match TRBD1 or TRBD2 (6 bases each). CDR1 MDHEN and CDR2 SYDVKM come from the germline V gene. V was clipped by 6 bases and J by 4 bases, with 18 bases between them. This CDR3 has 15 amino acids. In DNA form, the CDR3 reads TGTGCCAGCAGCCGTTCTCTGGGGGGCGGAGAGACCCAGTACTTC. It is translated as CASSRSLGGGETQYF.

This clonotype was found a few times. The chain has TRBV7-2 and TRBJ1-2; TRBD1 matches 8 bases. CDR1 is SGHTA and CDR2 is FQGNSA in the germline V gene. The CDR3 contains 12 residues. V lost 4 bases to trimming and J lost 8 bases; unmatched junction nucleotides: 3. DNA for the CDR3: TGTGCCAGCAGCTGGGGGACAGGAGGCTACACCTTC. Encoded protein: CASSWGTGGYTF.

The chain combines TRBV7-2 with TRBJ2-3, with 8 positions matching TRBD1. CDR1 and CDR2 (germline): SGHTA, FQGNSA. This CDR3 is built from 15 residues. With V trimmed by 5 bases and J by 4 bases, 8 bases remained unmatched. The CDR3 protein is CASSPTGGYADTQYF. DNA of the CDR3: TGTGCCAGCAGCCCAACAGGGGGTTACGCAGATACGCAGTATTTT.

The chain combines TRBV14 with TRBJ2-4, with 10 positions matching TRBD2. Matching the DNA end better, TRBJ2-7 makes the J call doubtful. Per germline, CDR1 SGHDN and CDR2 FVKESK. This CDR3 comprises 14 residues. CDR3 coding DNA: TGTGCCAGCAGTCAAAGCGGGAGGGCCCACGAGCAGTACTTC. Translated: CASSQSGRAHEQYF.

V is TRBV7-9 and J is TRBJ2-5; TRBD2 matches at 8 bases. Trimming took 10 bases from V and 1 from J; bases not matched to a gene: 8. Germline V CDR1 and CDR2: SEHNR, FQNEAQ (reference sequence). The CDR3 sequence is 14 residues long. In DNA form, the CDR3 reads TGTGCCAACTCGCGGGGGGCGGCCCAAGAGACCCAGTACTTC. This translates into CANSRGAAQETQYF.

The genes are TRBV4-3 and TRBJ1-5; D remains unclear. The CDR3 runs 14 residues. Germline CDR1 LGHNA, CDR2 YSLEER. V gave up 7 bases and J gave up 3 bases, with 13 bases separating them. The CDR3 loop reads CASNRDLPNQPQHF. In DNA, the CDR3 is TGCGCCAGCAACCGCGACCTCCCCAATCAGCCCCAGCATTTT.